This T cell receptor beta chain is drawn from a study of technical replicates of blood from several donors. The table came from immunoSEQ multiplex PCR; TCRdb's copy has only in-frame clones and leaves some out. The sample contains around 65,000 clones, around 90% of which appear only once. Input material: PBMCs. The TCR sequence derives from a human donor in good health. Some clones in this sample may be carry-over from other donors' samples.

The CDR3 sequence: CASSAWDRIYEQYF. The CDR3 coding sequence is TGTGCCAGCAGCGCCTGGGACAGGATTTACGAGCAGTACTTC. The chain has TRBV7-2 and TRBJ2-7; 8 bases fit TRBD1. The CDR3 loop spans 14 amino acids. The germline V gene has CDR1 SGHTA and CDR2 FQGNSA. The V gene end was trimmed by 5 bases and the J gene end by 4 bases; junction bases not matched to a gene: 7. Drawing the rest from reference TRBV7-2 and TRBJ2-7, the complete variable domain is GAGVSQSPSNKVTEKGKDVELRCDPISGHTALYWYRQSLGQGLEFLIYFQGNSAPDKSGLPSDRFSAERTGGSVSTLTIQRTQQEDSAVYLCASSAWDRIYEQYFGPGTRLTVT.